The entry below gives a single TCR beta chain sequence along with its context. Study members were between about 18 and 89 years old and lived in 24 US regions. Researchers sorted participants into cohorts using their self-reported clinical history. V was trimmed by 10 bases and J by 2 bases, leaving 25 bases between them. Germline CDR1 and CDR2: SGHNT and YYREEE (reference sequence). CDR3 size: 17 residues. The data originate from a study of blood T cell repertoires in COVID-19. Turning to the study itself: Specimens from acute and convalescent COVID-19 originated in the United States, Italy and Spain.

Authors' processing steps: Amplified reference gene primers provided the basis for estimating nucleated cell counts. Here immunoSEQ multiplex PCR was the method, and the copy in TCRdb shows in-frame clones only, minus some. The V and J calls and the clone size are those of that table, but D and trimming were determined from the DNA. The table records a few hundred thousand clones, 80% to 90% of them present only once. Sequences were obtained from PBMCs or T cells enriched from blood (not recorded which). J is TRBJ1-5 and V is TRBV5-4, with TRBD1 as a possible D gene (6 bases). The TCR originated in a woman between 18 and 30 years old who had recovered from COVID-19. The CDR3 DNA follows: TGTGCCTACTCCCGGGGGGGGGCTACTGGGCGCAATCAGCCCCAGCATTTT. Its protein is CAYSRGGATGRNQPQHF.